The 30 T cell receptor beta chains below come from one sample, sequenced in a study of blood T cells in healthy people across ages. A second PCR, run for about 7 to 12 cycles, used a sample-barcoded 5' primer plus a J-beta primer mix. TCRdb re-called the 5' RACE reads through MiXCR, storing one row per CDR3 protein. The sample records fewer than 900,000 distinct CDR3 sequences, 43% being singletons. Sequenced: blood. These receptors were taken from an older woman in good health.

This clonotype was detected many times. This chain connects TRBV5-1 to TRBJ2-7, with TRBD2 identical over 10 bases. Germline loops: CDR1 SGHRS, CDR2 YFSETQ. The CDR3 length is 15 residues. The V segment lost 1 base and the J segment 7 bases; nucleotides outside the gene matches: 8. The CDR3: CASSLSLAGVEEQYF. The CDR3 DNA is TGCGCCAGCAGCTTGAGTCTAGCGGGAGTTGAGGAGCAGTACTTC.

V and J are TRBV7-2 and TRBJ2-1, with 13 bases that match TRBD2. This CDR3 spans 16 amino acids. Looked up from germline, CDR1 is SGHTA and CDR2 is FQGNSA. V was pared by 5 bases and J by 9 bases, with 10 bases of the junction left unmatched. The CDR3: CASSPTGLAGLGEQFF. The CDR3 DNA reads TGTGCCAGCAGCCCGACGGGACTAGCGGGATTGGGTGAGCAGTTCTTC.

The chain recombines TRBV20-1 with TRBJ2-1; D not resolved. The CDR3 covers 13 residues. V was clipped by 1 base and J by 5 bases, with 9 bases between them. The germline gives CDR1 DFQATT, CDR2 SNEGSKA (reference sequence). CDR3 amino acids: CSARASANNEQFF. CDR3 sequence (DNA): TGCAGTGCTAGAGCGTCCGCAAACAATGAGCAGTTCTTC.

This clonotype has a handful of counts. The chain links TRBV5-1 to TRBJ2-7, with a possible D match to TRBD1 (5 bases). Germline assignment: CDR1 SGHRS and CDR2 YFSETQ. V was cut by 0 bases and J by 1 base, with 11 bases left in between. There are 15 residues in the CDR3. The CDR3 region is CASSLVSGRSYEQYF. Here the CDR3 DNA reads TGCGCCAGCAGCTTGGTTTCAGGGCGTTCCTACGAGCAGTACTTC. Full variable domain (missing parts from reference TRBV5-1 and TRBJ2-7): KAGVTQTPRYLIKTRGQQVTLSCSPISGHRSVSWYQQTPGQGLQFLFEYFSETQRNKGNFPGRFSGRQFSNSRSEMNVSTLELGDSALYLCASSLVSGRSYEQYFGPGTRLTVT.

This chain connects TRBV6-2 or TRBV6-3 to TRBJ2-7; D gene uncertain. Between the trimmed V and J ends, which lost 2 bases and 3 bases, there was a span of 8 bases. From germline, CDR1 is MNHEY and CDR2 SVGEGT. The CDR3 runs 13 residues. CDR3 protein: CASSYRALYEQYF. In nucleotides, the CDR3 is TGTGCCAGCAGTTACCGAGCACTCTACGAGCAGTACTTC.

This chain uses TRBV5-5 with TRBJ2-5, with TRBD1 as a possible D gene (5 bases). V lost 0 bases and J lost 4, with 22 bases in between. Germline V lookup: CDR1 SGHKS, CDR2 YYEKEE (reference sequence). This CDR3 contains 18 residues. The CDR3 DNA reads as TGTGCCAGCAGCTTGGAGGTCCTCGCATCAGGGTCGGTAGAGACCCAGTACTTC. It yields the protein CASSLEVLASGSVETQYF. Full variable domain (missing parts from reference TRBV5-5 and TRBJ2-5): DAGVTQSPTHLIKTRGQQVTLRCSPISGHKSVSWYQQVLGQGPQFIFQYYEKEERGRGNFPDRFSARQFPNYSSELNVNALLLGDSALYLCASSLEVLASGSVETQYFGPGTRLLVL.

Note on this clonotype: It may be a read error: a sequence one base away is much more abundant. The rearrangement links TRBV29-1 to TRBJ1-4; D gene unclear. CDR1 is SQVTM, CDR2 ANQGSEA, per germline. The CDR3 has 14 residues. Trimming shortened V by 6 bases and J by 4 bases, and 15 bases separated the two germline ends. The CDR3, as DNA: TGCAGCGTAAAACTCGCGGTGAATAATGAAAAACTGTTTTTT. Translation: CSVKLAVNNEKLFF. Supplemented by reference TRBV29-1 and TRBJ1-4, the full variable domain reads SAVISQKPSRDICQRGTSLTIQCQVDSQVTMMFWYRQQPGQSLTLIATANQGSEATYESGFVIDKFPISRPNLTFSTLTVSNMSPEDSSIYLCSVKLAVNNEKLFFGSGTQLSVL.

The CDR3: CSARYVMNTEAFF. The CDR3 nucleotides read TGCAGTGCTAGATACGTTATGAACACTGAAGCTTTCTTT. This chain joins TRBV20-1 and TRBJ1-1; no clear D gene. V gave up 2 bases and J gave up 0 bases, with 7 bases separating them. This CDR3 is 13 amino acids long. The germline V gene has CDR1 DFQATT and CDR2 SNEGSKA (reference sequence).

This clonotype occurred a few times. DNA of the CDR3: TGTGCCAGCAGTTACTTTAGCGGGAGGGCAGAGACCCAGTACTTC. It is translated as CASSYFSGRAETQYF. This chain uses TRBV6-5 with TRBJ2-7; TRBD2 matches at 11 bases. The end of the DNA is better explained by TRBJ2-5, so the J call may be wrong. This CDR3 spans 15 amino acids. CDR1 is MNHEY and CDR2 is SVGAGI in the germline V gene.

This clonotype was found once. This sequence joins TRBV6-5 and TRBJ1-1; possibly TRBD1 for D (5 bases). The germline V and J ends were trimmed by 7 bases and 0 bases, with 12 bases remaining between them. The CDR3 consists of 14 residues. Germline CDR1 and CDR2: MNHEY and SVGAGI. The chain's CDR3 is CASTSRGLNTEAFF. DNA of the CDR3: TGTGCCAGCACCTCCCGGGGCCTGAACACTGAAGCTTTCTTT.

This clonotype has only one observation. The rearrangement uses TRBV12-3 or TRBV12-4 and TRBJ2-3; D possibly matches TRBD1 or TRBD2 (5 bases each). This CDR3 region has 19 residues. With 0 bases removed from V and 0 bases from J, the gap between germline ends came to 19 bases. As DNA, the CDR3 is TGTGCCAGCAGTTTAGCGACCCCCGAAGCAGGGAGTAGCACAGATACGCAGTATTTT. Translating gives CASSLATPEAGSSTDTQYF.

This clonotype has just a few counts. The chain is built from TRBV20-1 and TRBJ2-7; D gene uncertain. Germline V gene data show CDR1 as DFQATT and CDR2 as SNEGSKA (reference sequence). V lost 3 bases and J 3 bases, leaving 6 bases between the germline ends. This CDR3 comprises 11 residues. DNA for the CDR3: TGCAGTGCTAGTGCGAACTACGAGCAGTACTTC. The encoded protein is CSASANYEQYF.

In this sample, this clonotype turned up many times. The chain links TRBV29-1 to TRBJ2-7; 9 bases agree with TRBD2. The V gene's germline CDR1 is SQVTM and CDR2 ANQGSEA. The V and J ends lost 3 bases and 5 bases, in that order; junction bases with no gene match: 5. This CDR3 region has 13 residues. CDR3 in DNA: TGCAGCGTTGAGGAGGCGGGAGGGAACGAGCAGTACTTC. Translation gives CSVEEAGGNEQYF.

The chain is built from TRBV14 and TRBJ2-7; the match to TRBD2 covers 9 bases. This CDR3 is 15 amino acids long. Germline V gives CDR1 SGHDN, CDR2 FVKESK. V lost 3 bases to trimming and J lost 7 bases; unmatched junction nucleotides: 10. CDR3 sequence: CASSQGLAAYDEQYF. For the CDR3, the DNA is TGTGCCAGCAGCCAGGGACTAGCAGCCTACGATGAGCAGTACTTC. Based on the CDR3 plus reference TRBV14 and TRBJ2-7, the full variable domain is EAGVTQFPSHSVIEKGQTVTLRCDPISGHDNLYWYRRVMGKEIKFLLHFVKESKQDESGMPNNRFLAERTGGTYSTLKVQPAELEDSGVYFCASSQGLAAYDEQYFGPGTRLTVT.

This chain links TRBV20-1 with TRBJ1-2; 8 nucleotides agree with TRBD1. CDR3 length: 13 residues. J was trimmed by 4 bases and V by 4 bases; bases with no gene match: 5. Germline loops: CDR1 DFQATT, CDR2 SNEGSKA (reference sequence). The CDR3 nucleotides are TGCAGTGCTAACTCCGACAGGGGCTATGGCTACACCTTC. It translates to CSANSDRGYGYTF.

This clonotype was recorded at least ten times. The CDR3 DNA follows: TGTGCCAGCAGCTCCGGGACTACTAAAGAGACCCAGTACTTC. It is translated as CASSSGTTKETQYF. The V and J genes are TRBV7-2 and TRBJ2-5; 7 nucleotides match TRBD2. The V segment lost 4 bases and the J segment 3 bases; nucleotides outside the gene matches: 5. In germline, CDR1 is SGHTA, CDR2 FQGNSA. The CDR3 loop spans 14 amino acids.

The chain carries TRBV29-1 and TRBJ2-7; possible D gene TRBD1, 6 bases. CDR3 size: 12 residues. Germline values: CDR1 SQVTM, CDR2 ANQGSEA. Trimming pared 5 bases from V and 7 bases from J, leaving 15 bases between. The CDR3 is CSVSWGLREQYF. Here the CDR3 DNA reads TGCAGCGTTTCTTGGGGGCTTCGGGAGCAGTACTTC.

This clonotype was recorded a few times. The rearrangement joins TRBV5-8 to TRBJ2-5, with D maybe TRBD2 (6 bases). Judging by the DNA end, TRBJ2-7 fits better; the J call may be wrong. CDR1 is SGHTS, CDR2 YDEGEE, per germline. The CDR3 consists of 13 residues. The CDR3 loop is CASSLPGVDEQYF. The CDR3 nucleotides read TGTGCCAGCAGCTTGCCGGGGGTCGACGAGCAGTACTTC.

About this clonotype: A read error is possible here, since a much larger clone lies one base away. V and J are TRBV29-1 and TRBJ2-3, with 7 nucleotides matching TRBD1. Losses at the gene ends were 0 bases for V and 8 bases for J; bases not matched to a gene: 11. Germline CDR1 and CDR2: SQVTM and ANQGSEA. The CDR3 totals 15 residues. The CDR3 loop is CSVEDGTGVLSTQYF. The CDR3 DNA is TGCAGCGTTGAAGATGGAACAGGGGTTTTGAGTACGCAGTATTTT.

This sequence joins TRBV7-9 and TRBJ1-2; D unclear. The CDR3 spans 16 residues. From germline, CDR1 is SEHNR and CDR2 FQNEAQ (reference sequence). The V gene lost 1 base and the J gene lost 2 bases, with 14 bases spanning the gap. As DNA, the CDR3 is TGTGCCAGCAGCTTAGGGGTGGAGACCTCGAACTATGGCTACACCTTC. Amino acid sequence: CASSLGVETSNYGYTF.

The sample holds a few counts of this clonotype. The V call is TRBV9, the J call TRBJ2-5; TRBD2 agrees at 9 bases. V dropped 2 bases and J dropped 1; count of bases not matched to a gene: 3. Germline values: CDR1 SGDLS, CDR2 YYNGEE. This CDR3 region has 15 residues. In DNA, the CDR3 is TGTGCCAGCAGCGTTACTAGCGGGCCCCAAGAGACCCAGTACTTC. This codes for CASSVTSGPQETQYF.

This clonotype was recorded a few times. The CDR3 sequence: CASSSGQGLGGETQYF. In DNA, the CDR3 is TGTGCCAGCAGCTCCGGACAGGGACTGGGGGGAGAGACCCAGTACTTC. V usage is TRBV5-5 and J usage is TRBJ2-5; 8 bases are shared with TRBD1. CDR1 and CDR2 from the germline V gene are SGHKS and YYEKEE (reference sequence). The CDR3 runs to 16 residues. Germline trimming cut 3 bases from V and 4 bases from J; bases unmatched to any gene: 11. Drawing the rest from reference TRBV5-5 and TRBJ2-5, the complete variable domain is DAGVTQSPTHLIKTRGQQVTLRCSPISGHKSVSWYQQVLGQGPQFIFQYYEKEERGRGNFPDRFSARQFPNYSSELNVNALLLGDSALYLCASSSGQGLGGETQYFGPGTRLLVL.

As DNA, the CDR3 is TGCAGTGCTAGAGATCTGGTTGGGGTCGGTGAGCAGTACTTC. It yields the protein CSARDLVGVGEQYF. The gene calls are TRBV20-1 and TRBJ2-7; D is undetermined. Germline CDR1 DFQATT, CDR2 SNEGSKA (reference sequence). This CDR3 has 14 amino acids. Trimming left V 0 bases short and J 7 bases short, with 16 bases between.

This clonotype was seen a handful of times. The chain couples TRBV29-1 to TRBJ2-7; 9 bases align to TRBD1. From germline, CDR1 is SQVTM and CDR2 ANQGSEA. This CDR3 has 13 residues. J gave up 4 bases and V 6 bases, and 7 bases lay outside the gene matches. The CDR3 sequence is CSVDPGQGYEQYF. CDR3 DNA sequence: TGCAGCGTAGACCCCGGACAGGGGTACGAGCAGTACTTC.

The sample holds one count of this clonotype. The chain carries TRBV5-1 and TRBJ1-4, with 8 positions matching TRBD1. Germline CDR1 SGHRS, CDR2 YFSETQ. With V trimmed by 4 bases and J by 8 bases, 10 bases remained unmatched. CDR3 length: 15 residues. The CDR3 spells CASSPGGTGEEKLFF. The CDR3 coding sequence is TGCGCCAGCAGCCCCGGGGGGACAGGCGAGGAAAAACTGTTTTTT.

This clonotype was seen only a few times. This chain uses TRBV7-9 with TRBJ2-3, with 10 bases that match TRBD2. From germline, CDR1 is SEHNR and CDR2 FQNEAQ (reference sequence). V lost 4 bases and J lost 3; bases outside the gene matches: 7. The CDR3 is made up of 16 amino acids. CDR3 amino acids: CASSSLSGGATDTQYF. The CDR3 nucleotides are TGTGCCAGCAGCTCCTTAAGCGGGGGGGCAACAGATACGCAGTATTTT.

This clonotype was picked up a small number of times. This sequence joins TRBV29-1 and TRBJ1-3; D not certain. CDR1 SQVTM and CDR2 ANQGSEA come from the germline V gene. The CDR3 totals 14 residues. Deletions cut 0 bases from V and 0 bases from J, with 6 bases between. The CDR3 DNA sequence: TGCAGCGTTGAAGAACAGAACTCTGGAAACACCATATATTTT. It specifies CSVEEQNSGNTIYF.

For the CDR3, the DNA is TGTGCCAGCAGCTTAGTAGGGCGGGGAAATTCACCCCTCCACTTT. Translating it yields CASSLVGRGNSPLHF. The genes are TRBV7-2 and TRBJ1-6; no definite D call. CDR1 is SGHTA, CDR2 FQGNSA, per germline. The V and J ends lost 1 base and 7 bases respectively, with 11 bases between them. The CDR3 consists of 15 residues.

The chain employs TRBV27 and TRBJ2-7; 8 nucleotides match TRBD2. The CDR3 has 17 amino acids. V gave up 8 bases and J gave up 0 bases; unmatched junction bases: 15. The germline V gene has CDR1 MNHEY and CDR2 SMNVEV (reference sequence). The CDR3 is CASWGPGLGTFSYEQYF. CDR3 DNA: TGTGCCAGCTGGGGACCGGGACTAGGAACCTTCTCCTACGAGCAGTACTTC.

This clonotype was recorded a few times. The chain carries TRBV3-1 and TRBJ2-7; D unresolved. V was pared by 1 base and J by 5 bases, with 12 bases between. The CDR3 consists of 14 residues. Germline assignment: CDR1 LGHDT and CDR2 YNNKEL (reference sequence). Here the CDR3 reads CASSQVVGPDEQYF. CDR3 DNA sequence: TGTGCCAGCAGCCAAGTAGTGGGCCCGGACGAGCAGTACTTC.